Listed below are T cell receptor beta chains from one sample, sequenced in a study of control samples from healthy donors and cancer patients. Sequencing used immunoSEQ multiplex PCR; TCRdb keeps in-frame clones, though not all of them. The sample carries more than 100,000 clones, 80% to 95% recorded once. Material for sequencing was blood. These receptors all come from a woman aged 18-35 years in good health. CDR3s include the opening cysteine and the closing phenylalanine or tryptophan. The order of the fields is D gene, J gene, V gene, clone size, CDR3 protein, CDR3 DNA. The D gene is left open where the match is weak. Clone size, where shown, is once, few, many, or a class for clones that have expanded.

TRBD1	TRBJ1-6	TRBV7-3	few	CASSTSSPGGQGFSPLHF	TGTGCCAGCAGCACTTCGAGCCCCGGCGGACAGGGCTTCTCACCCCTCCACTTT
.	TRBJ1-2	TRBV18	.	CASSPLSAGPYGYTF	TGTGCCAGCTCACCACTCAGCGCAGGGCCCTATGGCTACACCTTC
TRBD1	TRBJ2-2	TRBV20-1	.	CSASRQGANTGELFF	TGCAGTGCTAGTCGGCAGGGGGCGAACACCGGGGAGCTGTTTTTT
.	TRBJ1-5	TRBV27	.	CASSFRGHNQPQHF	TGTGCCAGCAGTTTTAGGGGACACAATCAGCCCCAGCATTTT
.	TRBJ1-3	TRBV7-9	few	CASSLGSGRVSGNTIYF	TGTGCCAGCAGCTTAGGTTCGGGACGCGTATCTGGAAACACCATATATTTT
.	TRBJ2-7	TRBV11-2	.	CASSLASSPGYEQYF	TGTGCCAGCAGCTTAGCTTCTAGCCCGGGGTACGAGCAGTACTTC
.	TRBJ2-7	TRBV27	.	CASSLGGAAYEQYF	TGTGCCAGCAGTTTAGGGGGAGCTGCCTACGAGCAGTACTTC
.	TRBJ1-2	TRBV5-1	.	CASSLQEVGGYTF	TGCGCCAGCAGCTTGCAGGAAGTCGGGGGCTACACCTTC
.	TRBJ1-5	TRBV7-8	.	CASSSIRVVGSQPQHF	TGTGCCAGCAGCTCGATCAGGGTGGTCGGGAGTCAGCCCCAGCATTTT
TRBD2	TRBJ2-7	TRBV28	.	CASSLGLAGGRSYEQYF	TGTGCCAGCAGTTTGGGACTAGCGGGGGGTCGCTCTTACGAGCAGTACTTC
.	TRBJ1-5	TRBV28	.	CASSLWNQPQHF	TGTGCCAGCAGTTTGTGGAATCAGCCCCAGCATTTT
TRBD2	TRBJ2-3	TRBV18	.	CASSFTSGTDTQYF	TGTGCCAGCTCATTTACTAGCGGGACAGATACGCAGTATTTT
TRBD1	TRBJ2-5	TRBV19	.	CASSAGTGVPRETQYF	TGTGCCAGTAGTGCCGGGACAGGGGTCCCGAGGGAGACCCAGTACTTC
TRBD1	TRBJ2-4	TRBV10-3	.	CAISAMDRGDKNIQYF	TGTGCCATCAGTGCGATGGACAGGGGGGACAAAAACATTCAGTACTTC
TRBD2	TRBJ2-2	TRBV7-3	.	CASSMLAGARTGELFF	TGTGCCAGCAGCATGCTAGCGGGAGCGCGGACCGGGGAGCTGTTTTTT
.	TRBJ1-5	TRBV6-2/TRBV6-3	.	CASSPGGTIDQPQHF	TGTGCCAGCAGCCCCGGAGGAACCATCGATCAGCCCCAGCATTTT
.	TRBJ1-5	TRBV27	.	CASGFQGPNQPQHF	TGTGCCAGTGGTTTTCAGGGCCCTAATCAGCCCCAGCATTTT
TRBD2	TRBJ2-7	TRBV3-1/TRBV3-2	.	CASSPTSGRVYEQYF	TGTGCCAGCAGCCCGACTAGCGGGAGAGTCTACGAGCAGTACTTC
.	TRBJ1-1	TRBV6-5	.	CASTRGGNTEAFF	TGTGCCAGCACACGGGGAGGGAACACTGAAGCTTTCTTT
.	TRBJ2-5	TRBV7-2	.	CASSCPRQETQYF	TGTGCCAGCAGCTGTCCTAGACAAGAGACCCAGTACTTC
TRBD2	TRBJ2-3	TRBV9	.	CASSGSGVTDTQYF	TGTGCCAGCAGCGGTAGCGGGGTCACAGATACGCAGTATTTT
.	TRBJ2-2	TRBV5-6	.	CASNPLGPPNTGELFF	TGTGCCAGCAACCCCTTGGGACCTCCGAACACCGGGGAGCTGTTTTTT
.	TRBJ1-5	TRBV2	.	CASSREFSNQPQHF	TGTGCCAGCAGCAGGGAGTTTAGCAATCAGCCCCAGCATTTT
.	TRBJ1-2	TRBV28	few	CASSAKGHGYTF	TGTGCCAGCAGTGCGAAGGGGCATGGCTACACCTTC
TRBD1	TRBJ2-2	TRBV5-1	few	CASSTTGDYTGELFF	TGCGCCAGCAGCACTACAGGGGATTACACCGGGGAGCTGTTTTTT
TRBD2	TRBJ2-7	TRBV7-2	.	CASSFQMTSASYEQYF	TGTGCCAGCAGCTTTCAAATGACTAGCGCATCCTACGAGCAGTACTTC
.	TRBJ1-6	TRBV28	.	CASSRVAVYNSPLHF	TGTGCCAGCAGTCGGGTCGCCGTGTATAATTCACCCCTCCACTTT
.	TRBJ1-2	TRBV5-6	.	CASSLVTYGYTF	TGTGCCAGCAGCTTGGTAACCTATGGCTACACCTTC
.	TRBJ1-5	TRBV21-1	.	CASSKARGGFREDSRKDSNQPQHF	TGTGCCAGCAGCAAAGCGCGGGGGGGATTTCGCGAGGACAGCCGAAAAGATAGCAATCAGCCCCAGCATTTT
TRBD2	TRBJ2-5	TRBV4-1	.	CASSQDERLAESRGETQYF	TGCGCCAGCAGCCAAGATGAGCGACTAGCGGAGTCGAGGGGAGAGACCCAGTACTTC
.	TRBJ2-5	TRBV13	.	CASSQGPAGETQYF	TGTGCCAGCAGCCAGGGACCGGCGGGGGAGACCCAGTACTTC
.	TRBJ1-4	TRBV7-9	.	CASSLGGNEKLFF	TGTGCCAGCAGCCTGGGGGGTAATGAAAAACTGTTTTTT
TRBD2	TRBJ2-7	TRBV28	.	CASTSPGGAGSYEQYF	TGTGCCAGCACCAGCCCCGGGGGGGCCGGGTCCTACGAGCAGTACTTC
.	TRBJ2-2	TRBV6-5	.	CASSYLAGLDTGELFF	TGTGCCAGCAGTTACCTGGCGGGGCTAGACACCGGGGAGCTGTTTTTT
TRBD2	TRBJ2-2	TRBV13	.	CASSSGLAGAGELFF	TGTGCCAGCAGCTCCGGACTAGCAGGGGCCGGGGAGCTGTTTTTT
.	TRBJ1-4	TRBV30	.	CAWNPGSGNEKLFF	TGTGCCTGGAACCCAGGCAGTGGTAATGAAAAACTGTTTTTT
.	TRBJ1-3	TRBV6-1	few	CASSATLRGYISGNTIYF	TGTGCCAGCAGTGCCACCCTTAGGGGCTATATCTCTGGAAACACCATATATTTT
.	TRBJ2-7	TRBV2	.	CASRGILGSSYEQYF	TGTGCCAGCAGAGGAATTCTAGGGAGCTCCTACGAGCAGTACTTC
.	TRBJ1-1	TRBV5-1	.	CASSLRPMNTEAFF	TGCGCCAGCAGCTTGAGGCCCATGAACACTGAAGCTTTCTTT
.	TRBJ1-6	TRBV6-5	.	CASSAVDNSPLHF	TGTGCCAGCAGCGCCGTGGATAATTCACCCCTCCACTTT
TRBD1	TRBJ1-2	TRBV3-1/TRBV3-2	.	CASSIRTGIGYTF	TGTGCCAGCAGCATTCGGACAGGGATTGGCTACACCTTC
TRBD1	TRBJ1-2	TRBV20-1	.	CSASLAGQGAYGYTF	TGCAGTGCTAGTCTTGCGGGACAGGGGGCGTATGGCTACACCTTC
.	TRBJ1-1	TRBV27	few	CASSFRLMMNTEAFF	TGTGCCAGCAGTTTCCGACTGATGATGAACACTGAAGCTTTCTTT
.	TRBJ1-5	TRBV10-2	.	CASCDGGGYQPQHF	TGCGCCAGCTGCGATGGGGGAGGATACCAGCCCCAGCATTTT
.	TRBJ2-7	TRBV19	.	CASSRSLAYEQYF	TGTGCCAGTAGTCGATCCCTCGCCTACGAGCAGTACTTC
.	TRBJ1-2	TRBV7-2	once	CASSPLSQNGYGYTF	TGTGCCAGCAGCCCTTTATCCCAGAACGGGTATGGCTACACCTTC
TRBD1	TRBJ2-5	TRBV24-1	.	CATSEFGTDQETQYF	TGTGCCACCAGTGAATTTGGGACAGACCAAGAGACCCAGTACTTC
.	TRBJ2-3	TRBV5-1	.	CASNRGSTDTQYF	TGCGCCAGCAATAGGGGTTCCACAGATACGCAGTATTTT
.	TRBJ2-1	TRBV12-3/TRBV12-4	.	CASSFGSHEQFF	TGTGCCAGCAGTTTCGGGAGCCATGAGCAGTTCTTC
.	TRBJ2-1	TRBV4-1	.	CASSQSSLVSLYNEQFF	TGCGCCAGCAGCCAGAGTAGCTTAGTATCACTCTACAATGAGCAGTTCTTC
.	TRBJ2-3	TRBV5-1	.	CASSGQGKSTDTQYF	TGCGCCAGCAGCGGTCAGGGGAAGAGCACAGATACGCAGTATTTT
TRBD1	TRBJ1-2	TRBV29-1	.	CSVITGAGYTF	TGCAGCGTTATTACAGGGGCCGGCTACACCTTC
.	TRBJ1-2	TRBV5-6	.	CASSTFTRDNYGYTF	TGTGCCAGCAGCACTTTTACACGGGATAACTATGGCTACACCTTC
.	TRBJ2-1	TRBV11-2	.	CASRPARDLSEQFF	TGTGCCAGCAGGCCGGCTAGGGACCTTTCTGAGCAGTTCTTC
TRBD1	TRBJ1-5	TRBV7-9	few	CASSSPQGANNQPQHF	TGTGCCAGCAGCTCGCCCCAGGGGGCGAACAATCAGCCCCAGCATTTT
.	TRBJ2-5	TRBV23-1	.	CASSQPPQGLGETTQYF	TGCGCCAGCAGTCAACCCCCCCAGGGACTCGGAGAGACGACCCAGTACTTC
TRBD1	TRBJ2-2	TRBV7-8	.	CASSFSDRGLSTGELFF	TGTGCCAGCAGCTTCTCGGACAGGGGGCTCTCGACCGGGGAGCTGTTTTTT
.	TRBJ1-3	TRBV5-1	once	CASSLESVGPGNTIYF	TGCGCCAGCAGCTTGGAGTCCGTGGGACCTGGAAACACCATATATTTT
.	TRBJ1-4	TRBV28	.	CATLGARAGFNNEKLFF	TGTGCCACCCTGGGGGCGCGAGCTGGATTCAATAATGAAAAACTGTTTTTT